What follows describes a single T cell receptor (beta chain). What it recognizes is unknown. Production of TCR cDNA was by 5'RACE template switching, which also added a universal primer site and UMIs. TCRdb reanalysed the 5' RACE reads using MiXCR and keeps one entry per CDR3 protein. Of about 370,000 distinct CDR3 sequences detected, around 10% appear once; the ten largest clones hold 18%. The source of the sample is a study of T cells after yellow fever vaccination. Overall study results and limits: Detected again after the booster were most primary-vaccination clones, at 96% CD4 and 88% CD8.

Germline-derived CDR1 and CDR2 are SGHVS and FNYEAQ. Trimming took 2 bases from V and 7 from J, leaving 17 bases between them. The CDR3 covers 16 residues. The chain recombines TRBV7-6 with TRBJ2-2; a possible D gene is TRBD2 (7 bases). The input for sequencing was PBMCs, taken on the day of the first yellow fever vaccination. This TCR came from a man between 18 and 35 years old who received the YFV17D yellow fever vaccine. The CDR3 protein is CASSLMLRGGIGELFF. In DNA, the CDR3 is TGTGCCAGCAGCTTAATGTTGAGGGGGGGCATCGGGGAGCTGTTTTTT. Supplemented by reference TRBV7-6 and TRBJ2-2, the full variable domain reads GAGVSQSPRYKVTKRGQDVALRCDPISGHVSLYWYRQALGQGPEFLTYFNYEAQQDKSGLPNDRFSAERPEGSISTLTIQRTEQRDSAMYRCASSLMLRGGIGELFFGEGSRLTVL.